These T cell receptor beta chains were read from a single sample in a study of blood T cell repertoires in COVID-19. Using immunoSEQ multiplex PCR, the repertoire was profiled, and TCRdb retains in-frame clones only, with some absent. The data show approximately 290,000 clones, with 70% to 90% seen just once and about 4.3% held by the top ten. Sample: PBMCs or T cells enriched from blood (not recorded which). The receptor set was obtained from a woman in her 30s who had recovered from COVID-19. Each CDR3 is given with its conserved first and last residue. D genes are given only for firm matches. The size field is filled for only some rows; it gives once, few, many or a size class.

CDR3 protein: CAWSVPVGRPPWTQYF
CDR3 DNA: TGTGCCTGGAGTGTACCTGTCGGCAGGCCCCCATGGACCCAGTACTTC
D gene: NA
J gene: TRBJ2-5
clone size: NA
V gene: TRBV30

CDR3 protein: CASSEAGAGNEQYF
CDR3 DNA: TGTGCCAGCAGTGAAGCGGGGGCTGGAAACGAGCAGTACTTC
D gene: NA
J gene: TRBJ2-7
clone size: NA
V gene: TRBV6-1

CDR3 protein: CASSAIQGVEETQYF
CDR3 DNA: TGTGCCAGCAGCGCCATACAGGGGGTCGAGGAGACCCAGTACTTC
D gene: TRBD1
J gene: TRBJ2-5
clone size: NA
V gene: TRBV7-6

CDR3 protein: CASSSGQGMYGMKTQYF
CDR3 DNA: TGTGCCAGCAGCTCAGGACAGGGAATGTACGGGATGAAGACCCAGTACTTC
D gene: TRBD1
J gene: TRBJ2-5
clone size: once
V gene: TRBV5-6

CDR3 protein: CASTVRNTEAFF
CDR3 DNA: TGTGCCAGCACGGTTAGGAACACTGAAGCTTTCTTT
D gene: NA
J gene: TRBJ1-1
clone size: NA
V gene: TRBV28

CDR3 protein: CASWGGAEKSYEQYF
CDR3 DNA: TGTGCCAGTTGGGGAGGGGCAGAAAAGTCCTACGAGCAGTACTTC
D gene: TRBD2
J gene: TRBJ2-7
clone size: NA
V gene: TRBV6-5

CDR3 protein: CSVEASAGTSGPTDTQYF
CDR3 DNA: TGCAGCGTTGAAGCCTCGGCCGGGACTAGCGGGCCGACAGATACGCAGTATTTT
D gene: TRBD2
J gene: TRBJ2-3
clone size: NA
V gene: TRBV29-1

CDR3 protein: CASSLLAGGSEQFF
CDR3 DNA: TGTGCCAGCAGTTTACTAGCGGGGGGGAGTGAGCAGTTCTTC
D gene: TRBD2
J gene: TRBJ2-1
clone size: NA
V gene: TRBV27

CDR3 protein: CASSDWAGLIF
CDR3 DNA: TGTGCCAGCAGTGATTGGGCGGGTTTAATCTTT
D gene: NA
J gene: TRBJ1-1
clone size: few
V gene: TRBV2

CDR3 protein: CASSLVPSRVGGEKLFF
CDR3 DNA: TGTGCCAGCAGCTTAGTTCCCTCCCGGGTCGGCGGTGAAAAACTGTTTTTT
D gene: NA
J gene: TRBJ1-4
clone size: NA
V gene: TRBV7-6

CDR3 protein: CASREIPVTGELFF
CDR3 DNA: TGTGCCAGTAGGGAGATACCGGTCACCGGGGAGCTGTTTTTT
D gene: NA
J gene: TRBJ2-2
clone size: NA
V gene: TRBV19

CDR3 protein: CASSSSGSSYEQYF
CDR3 DNA: TGTGCCAGCAGCTCTAGCGGGAGCTCCTACGAGCAGTACTTC
D gene: TRBD2
J gene: TRBJ2-7
clone size: NA
V gene: TRBV13

CDR3 protein: CASSSDQGLATEQYF
CDR3 DNA: TGTGCCAGCAGTTCAGATCAGGGACTAGCGACCGAGCAGTACTTC
D gene: TRBD2
J gene: TRBJ2-7
clone size: NA
V gene: TRBV6-5

CDR3 protein: CASSRTGDFNEQFF
CDR3 DNA: TGTGCCAGCAGCCGGACAGGGGACTTCAATGAGCAGTTCTTC
D gene: TRBD1
J gene: TRBJ2-1
clone size: NA
V gene: TRBV27

CDR3 protein: CASSIRPSRGEQYF
CDR3 DNA: TGTGCCAGTAGTATACGGCCCTCGCGGGGCGAGCAGTACTTC
D gene: NA
J gene: TRBJ2-7
clone size: NA
V gene: TRBV19

CDR3 protein: CATAPAGSDGVRHF
CDR3 DNA: TGTGCCACCGCCCCCGCAGGGTCCGATGGAGTACGGCATTTT
D gene: NA
J gene: TRBJ1-5
clone size: NA
V gene: TRBV24-1

CDR3 protein: CASSIGVAGQSNEKLFF
CDR3 DNA: TGTGCCAGTAGTATAGGGGTCGCGGGACAGTCTAATGAAAAACTGTTTTTT
D gene: TRBD1
J gene: TRBJ1-4
clone size: NA
V gene: TRBV19

CDR3 protein: CASSPRTGPNEQFF
CDR3 DNA: TGTGCCAGCAGCCCCCGGACAGGCCCCAATGAGCAGTTCTTC
D gene: TRBD1
J gene: TRBJ2-1
clone size: NA
V gene: TRBV13

CDR3 protein: CASRNRDRVGEQYF
CDR3 DNA: TGTGCCAGCAGGAACCGGGACAGGGTCGGCGAGCAGTACTTC
D gene: TRBD1
J gene: TRBJ2-7
clone size: NA
V gene: TRBV6-5

CDR3 protein: CASSNYGGDFNYGYTF
CDR3 DNA: TGTGCCAGTAGTAATTATGGGGGCGATTTCAACTATGGCTACACCTTC
D gene: NA
J gene: TRBJ1-2
clone size: NA
V gene: TRBV19

CDR3 protein: CASSLRDRRGYQPQHF
CDR3 DNA: TGTGCCAGCAGCTTGAGGGACAGAAGAGGGTATCAGCCCCAGCATTTT
D gene: TRBD1
J gene: TRBJ1-5
clone size: NA
V gene: TRBV5-6

CDR3 protein: CASSLLGDRGISNYGYTF
CDR3 DNA: TGTGCCAGCAGCTTATTAGGGGACAGGGGGATCTCTAACTATGGCTACACCTTC
D gene: TRBD1
J gene: TRBJ1-2
clone size: NA
V gene: TRBV13

CDR3 protein: CASSEEQEGQPQHF
CDR3 DNA: TGTGCCAGCAGTGAAGAACAGGAGGGTCAGCCCCAGCATTTT
D gene: NA
J gene: TRBJ1-5
clone size: few
V gene: TRBV2

CDR3 protein: CATSEASGGFPETQYF
CDR3 DNA: TGTGCCACCAGTGAAGCTAGCGGGGGCTTTCCAGAGACCCAGTACTTC
D gene: TRBD2
J gene: TRBJ2-5
clone size: NA
V gene: TRBV24-1

CDR3 protein: CASSRTSGGTDTQYF
CDR3 DNA: TGTGCCAGCAGCCGGACTAGCGGGGGCACAGATACGCAGTATTTT
D gene: TRBD2
J gene: TRBJ2-3
clone size: NA
V gene: TRBV5-4

CDR3 protein: CASSLGERTEAFF
CDR3 DNA: TGTGCCAGCAGTTTAGGGGAGCGGACTGAAGCTTTCTTT
D gene: NA
J gene: TRBJ1-1
clone size: NA
V gene: TRBV27

CDR3 protein: CASSETGVGYTF
CDR3 DNA: TGCGCCAGCAGTGAAACAGGCGTTGGCTACACCTTC
D gene: NA
J gene: TRBJ1-2
clone size: NA
V gene: TRBV10-1

CDR3 protein: CASSAYGQGPYEQYF
CDR3 DNA: TGTGCCAGCAGCGCCTACGGACAGGGTCCCTACGAGCAGTACTTC
D gene: TRBD1
J gene: TRBJ2-7
clone size: once
V gene: TRBV9

CDR3 protein: CASRPRTGFYGYTF
CDR3 DNA: TGTGCCAGCAGACCCAGAACAGGATTCTATGGCTACACCTTC
D gene: NA
J gene: TRBJ1-2
clone size: NA
V gene: TRBV28

CDR3 protein: CASTLAGGGSTEAFF
CDR3 DNA: TGTGCCAGCACTTTGGCAGGGGGCGGGAGCACTGAAGCTTTCTTT
D gene: TRBD1
J gene: TRBJ1-1
clone size: NA
V gene: TRBV28

CDR3 protein: CASSSGTGWGEQYF
CDR3 DNA: TGCGCCAGCAGCTCCGGGACAGGGTGGGGCGAGCAGTACTTC
D gene: TRBD1
J gene: TRBJ2-7
clone size: NA
V gene: TRBV5-1

CDR3 protein: CASSPRGGVRSNQPQHF
CDR3 DNA: TGTGCCAGCAGTCCACGGGGGGGGGTTAGGAGCAATCAGCCCCAGCATTTT
D gene: NA
J gene: TRBJ1-5
clone size: NA
V gene: TRBV27

CDR3 protein: CASSSPSTGVGGQPQHF
CDR3 DNA: TGTGCCAGCAGCTCACCATCCACAGGGGTTGGCGGACAGCCCCAGCATTTT
D gene: TRBD1
J gene: TRBJ1-5
clone size: NA
V gene: TRBV7-2

CDR3 protein: CASSSQRKSYNEQFF
CDR3 DNA: TGTGCCAGCAGCTCCCAGCGGAAATCCTACAATGAGCAGTTCTTC
D gene: NA
J gene: TRBJ2-1
clone size: NA
V gene: TRBV2

CDR3 protein: CASSPLDRGVEKLFF
CDR3 DNA: TGTGCCAGCAGCCCCCTGGACAGGGGGGTTGAAAAACTGTTTTTT
D gene: TRBD1
J gene: TRBJ1-4
clone size: NA
V gene: TRBV11-2

CDR3 protein: CASSSETGLSIYGYTF
CDR3 DNA: TGTGCCAGCAGCTCAGAGACAGGGTTGTCGATCTATGGCTACACCTTC
D gene: TRBD1
J gene: TRBJ1-2
clone size: NA
V gene: TRBV7-6

CDR3 protein: CASNQGVQETQYF
CDR3 DNA: TGCGCCAGCAATCAGGGGGTCCAAGAGACCCAGTACTTC
D gene: TRBD1
J gene: TRBJ2-5
clone size: NA
V gene: TRBV10-2